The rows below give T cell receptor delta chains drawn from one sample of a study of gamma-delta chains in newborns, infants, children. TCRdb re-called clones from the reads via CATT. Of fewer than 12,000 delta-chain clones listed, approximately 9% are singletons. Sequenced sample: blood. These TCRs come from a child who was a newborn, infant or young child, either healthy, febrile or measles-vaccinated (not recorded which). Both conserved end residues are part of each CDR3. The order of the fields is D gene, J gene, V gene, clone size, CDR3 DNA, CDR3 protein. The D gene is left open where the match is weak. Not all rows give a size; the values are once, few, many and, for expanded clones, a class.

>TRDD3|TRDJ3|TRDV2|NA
TGTGCCTGTGACGCTCTGGGGGATACAAAGGACTGGGACACCCGACAGATGTTTTTC
CACDALGDTKDWDTRQMFF
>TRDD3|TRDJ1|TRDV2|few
TGTGCCTGCGATCCGCTACTGGGGGATACCGATAAACTCATCTTT
CACDPLLGDTDKLIF
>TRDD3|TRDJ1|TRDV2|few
TGTGCCTGTGACCAACTCCAGGAGAGAGCTTCGGGGATACTGGGGGATCGTGCCCATAAACTCATCTTT
CACDQLQERASGILGDRAHKLIF
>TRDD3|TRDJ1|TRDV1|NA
TGTGCTCTTGGGGAACTCGAGCCTGGGGGATGGAAACTCATCTTT
CALGELEPGGWKLIF
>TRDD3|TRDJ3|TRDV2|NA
TGTGCCTGTGACACGGGCTGGGGGACTTCTGCACGCTCCTGGGACACCCGACAGATGTTTTTC
CACDTGWGTSARSWDTRQMFF
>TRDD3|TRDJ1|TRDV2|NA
TGTGCCTGTGACACCGTATCTACCACCCGTACTGGGGGATACGCCGTGTACACCGATAAACTCATCTTT
CACDTVSTTRTGGYAVYTDKLIF
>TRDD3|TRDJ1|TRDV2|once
TGTGCCTGTGATCTCCTTGTACTGGGGACTACCCCGTCTAACACCGATAAACTCATCTTT
CACDLLVLGTTPSNTDKLIF
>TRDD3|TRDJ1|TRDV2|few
TGTGCCTGTGACACGGTGGGGGATTCGTACACCGATAAACTCATCTTT
CACDTVGDSYTDKLIF
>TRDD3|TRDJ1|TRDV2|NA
TGTGCCTGTGACCCCGTACTGGGGGATACGCTAAACCCGAGGGGTAAACTCATCTTT
CACDPVLGDTLNPRGKLIF
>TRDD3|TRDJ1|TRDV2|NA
TGTGCCTGTGATCCCCTCCACCTACTGGGGGATACGGAGGAGGAACCTACTCCGACTGGCACCGATAAACTCATCTTT
CACDPLHLLGDTEEEPTPTGTDKLIF
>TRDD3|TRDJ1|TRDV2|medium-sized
TGTGCCTGTGACCCAATACTGGGGCGGACCGATAAACTCATCTTT
CACDPILGRTDKLIF
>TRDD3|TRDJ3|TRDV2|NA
TGTGCCTGTGACACTGTACTGGGGGATACTGGCTGGGACACCCGACAGATGTTTTTC
CACDTVLGDTGWDTRQMFF
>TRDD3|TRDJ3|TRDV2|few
TGTGCCTGTGGCACCGTACTGGGGGATTCCTCCTGGGACACCCGACAGATGTTTTTC
CACGTVLGDSSWDTRQMFF
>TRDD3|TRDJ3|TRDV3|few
TGTGCCTTTCGCTGGGGGATCCCCCGGTACTGGGACACCCGACAGATGTTTTTC
CAFRWGIPRYWDTRQMFF
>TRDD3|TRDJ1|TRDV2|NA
TGTGCCTGTGACCCCGTCCAACGACTCGAACTGGGGGATACCGATAAACTCATCTTT
CACDPVQRLELGDTDKLIF
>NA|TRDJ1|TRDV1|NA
TGTGCTCTTGGGGAGAGGACTTCTAAGAGGATAGATAAACTCATCTTT
CALGERTSKRIDKLIF
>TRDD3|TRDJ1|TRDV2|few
TGTGCCTGTGACGTACTGGGGGATAATCCCGTGTCCCACACCGATAAACTCATCTTT
CACDVLGDNPVSHTDKLIF
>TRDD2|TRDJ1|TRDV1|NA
TGTGCTCTTGGGGACCCCGACCCTTCCTCCGATCATACTGGCAGTCCCCTTTCGACCGATAAACTCATCTTT
CALGDPDPSSDHTGSPLSTDKLIF
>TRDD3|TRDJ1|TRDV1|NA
TGTGCTCTTGGGTGGGGTACTGGGGGAGCGAAGGGCGATAAACTCATCTTT
CALGWGTGGAKGDKLIF
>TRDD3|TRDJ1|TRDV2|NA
TGTGCCTGTGACACCGTACTGGGGGATACCGCCAAGTACACCGATAAACTCATCTTT
CACDTVLGDTAKYTDKLIF
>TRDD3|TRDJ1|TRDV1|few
TGTGCTCTTGGGAAACTGGTGGTACTGGGGGCCTTGTACACCGATAAACTCATCTTT
CALGKLVVLGALYTDKLIF
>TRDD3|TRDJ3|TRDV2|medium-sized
TGTGCCTGTGACGTACTGGGGGATACAGGTGGCTCCTGGGACACCCGACAGATGTTTTTC
CACDVLGDTGGSWDTRQMFF
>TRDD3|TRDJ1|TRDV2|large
TGTGCCTGTGACTCTATGGGGGATACGACCACCGATAAACTCATCTTT
CACDSMGDTTTDKLIF
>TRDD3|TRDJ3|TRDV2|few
TGTGCCTGTACCTCACTGGGGGCGAGCTCCTGGGACACCCGACAGATGTTTTTC
CACTSLGASSWDTRQMFF
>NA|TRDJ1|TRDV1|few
TGTGCTCTTGGGGAACTAATGTCTCCTTTCCGCACTTGGGCTTACACCGATAAACTCATCTTT
CALGELMSPFRTWAYTDKLIF
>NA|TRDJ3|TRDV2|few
TGTGCCTGTGACGCGGCGCCGAGCTCCTGGGACACCCGACAGATGTTTTTC
CACDAAPSSWDTRQMFF
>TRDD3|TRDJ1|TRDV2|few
TGTGCCTGTGATATCCTTGGGGGATTCACCGATAAACTCATCTTT
CACDILGGFTDKLIF
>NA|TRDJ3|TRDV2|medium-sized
TGTGCCTGTGACACCGGTTGGGGGGACCAGAGCTCCTGGGACACCCGACAGATGTTTTTC
CACDTGWGDQSSWDTRQMFF
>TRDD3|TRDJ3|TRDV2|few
TGTGCCTGTGACACCGTCGGGATACGAGAGGCCTGGGACACCCGACAGATGTTTTTC
CACDTVGIREAWDTRQMFF
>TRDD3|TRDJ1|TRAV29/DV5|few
TGTGCAGCAAGCGCGAAAAGGGAATCAAGCGGACACTGGGGGCTCCAATACACCGATAAACTCATCTTT
CAASAKRESSGHWGLQYTDKLIF
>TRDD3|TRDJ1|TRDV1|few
TGTGCTCTTGGGGAGAGATGGGGGATACGGGGAGTTAAACTCATCTTT
CALGERWGIRGVKLIF
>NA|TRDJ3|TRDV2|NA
TGTGCCTGTGACCGCCTTGAAAGCTCCTGGGACACCCGACAGATGTTTTTC
CACDRLESSWDTRQMFF
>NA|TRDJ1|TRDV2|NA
TGTGCCTGTGACACCGTATCCCGGCCTTCCTACGTAACTGGGGGCGACGACACCGATAAACTCATCTTT
CACDTVSRPSYVTGGDDTDKLIF
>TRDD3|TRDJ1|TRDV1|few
TGCGCTCTTGGGGATGCTTGGGAGGGAACTGGGGGATACACCGATAAACTCATCTTT
CALGDAWEGTGGYTDKLIF